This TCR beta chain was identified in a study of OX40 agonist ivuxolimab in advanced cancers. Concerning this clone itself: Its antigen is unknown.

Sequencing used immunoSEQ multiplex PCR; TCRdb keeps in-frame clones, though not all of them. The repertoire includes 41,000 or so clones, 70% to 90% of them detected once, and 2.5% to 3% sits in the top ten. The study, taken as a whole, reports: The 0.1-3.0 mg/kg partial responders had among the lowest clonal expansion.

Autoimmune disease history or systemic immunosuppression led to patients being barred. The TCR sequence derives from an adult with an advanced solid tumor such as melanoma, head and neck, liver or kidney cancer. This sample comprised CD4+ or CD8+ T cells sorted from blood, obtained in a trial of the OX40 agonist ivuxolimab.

CDR3 bases: TGTGCCAGCAGCGCGGGACTAGCGACAGATACGCAGTATTTT. As protein: CASSAGLATDTQYF. This rearrangement joins TRBV11-3 to TRBJ2-3; 10 positions agree with TRBD2. The CDR3 is made up of 14 amino acids. The V gene's germline CDR1 is SGHNT and CDR2 YENEEA. Trimming removed 5 bases from V and 3 bases from J; junction bases left unmatched: 2.